This T cell receptor beta chain was obtained from a study of blood T cells in healthy people across ages. This CDR3 spans 12 amino acids. Between the trimmed V and J ends, which lost 2 bases and 10 bases, there was a span of 9 bases. The second PCR ran roughly 7 to 12 cycles with a sample-barcoded 5' primer and J-beta primers. TCRdb re-called the 5' RACE reads with MiXCR, one entry per CDR3 protein. The table lists hundreds of thousands of distinct CDR3 sequences, about 26% of them singletons, with approximately 3.6% in the top ten. This clonotype has only a few counts. This same sample was also taken into another study, of T cells of mothers and their children.

The sequence was collected from a boy aged 2 to 10 in good health. Sequencing was carried out using blood. The rearrangement links TRBV12-3 or TRBV12-4 to TRBJ2-1, with D maybe TRBD2 (6 bases). CDR3 DNA: TGTGCCAGCAGTTTAACTAGCCAGGAGCAGTTCTTC. Amino acid sequence: CASSLTSQEQFF.